This T cell receptor beta chain stems from a study of shared clonotypes between healthy human individuals. Broader study findings: Non-shared clonotypes had lower generation probabilities than clonotypes shared by all four sorted-subset donors. Sampling used blood alone; tissue repertoires probably differ.

In germline, CDR1 is SGHDT, CDR2 YYEEEE. This CDR3 is 15 amino acids long. Between the trimmed V and J ends, which lost 4 bases and 6 bases, there was a span of 17 bases. This clone came up once. Its antigen is unidentified. None of the donors, who were healthy HIV-negative adults, had recently had acute infections or vaccinations. Using immunoSEQ multiplex PCR, the repertoire was profiled, and TCRdb retains in-frame clones only, with some absent. The profile shows some 550,000 clones, about 97% of them singletons. The origin of this receptor is a woman in her 30s in good health. The sequenced material came from naive CD4+ T cells sorted from blood. The subset denotes: CD45RA+ positively selected. V and J are TRBV5-6 and TRBJ1-5; D is ambiguous. The CDR3 bases are TGTGCCAGCAGCCTAGGTCGGGGTATTCGTCAGCCCCAGCATTTT. Translated: CASSLGRGIRQPQHF.